A single sample gave rise to the 18 T cell receptor beta chains below, sequenced in a study of blood T cell repertoires in COVID-19. Libraries were prepared by immunoSEQ multiplex PCR; TCRdb keeps only in-frame clonotypes and omits some of them. The sample lists approximately 400,000 clones, around 90% seen once, with more than 0.95% in the top ten. Sequenced input: PBMCs or T cells enriched from blood (not recorded which). These receptors were collected from a young woman who had recovered from COVID-19.

The chain carries TRBV19 and TRBJ1-1, with a possible D match to TRBD1 (6 bases). Germline values: CDR1 LNHDA, CDR2 SQIVND (reference sequence). This CDR3 region has 13 residues. Trimming stripped 7 bases from V and 4 bases from J, with 13 bases between. In DNA, the CDR3 is TGTGCCAGTATGTACAGGGAGGGCACTGAAGCTTTCTTT. It translates to CASMYREGTEAFF.

The rearrangement uses TRBV5-1 and TRBJ1-6, with D uncertain. CDR1 and CDR2 (germline): SGHRS, YFSETQ. This CDR3 is 17 amino acids long. V gave up 5 bases and J gave up 1 base, with 16 bases separating them. The CDR3 region is CASSDPSLESYNSPLHF. The CDR3, as DNA: TGCGCCAGCAGTGATCCGTCCCTGGAGTCCTATAATTCACCCCTCCACTTT.

The chain combines TRBV6-5 with TRBJ1-3; tentative D call: TRBD1 (5 bases). This CDR3 is 15 amino acids long. Trimming cost V 3 bases and J 3 bases, with 12 bases left between them. Germline CDR1 and CDR2: MNHEY and SVGAGI. DNA of the CDR3: TGTGCCAGCAGTTATAAACAGGAAAGTGGAAACACCATATATTTT. Its translation: CASSYKQESGNTIYF.

This sequence joins TRBV7-3 and TRBJ2-3; TRBD1 matches at 10 bases. The CDR3 is made up of 16 amino acids. From germline, CDR1 is SGHTA and CDR2 FQGTGA. The junction had 7 bases not matched to a gene; V was cut back by 1 base and J by 6 bases. CDR3 in DNA: TGTGCCAGCAGCTTAAGTAGGGACAGGGGCTTCGATACGCAGTATTTT. Protein sequence: CASSLSRDRGFDTQYF.

The chain carries TRBV18 and TRBJ1-1, with D possibly TRBD1 on 5 matching bases. V shed 3 bases and J shed 4 bases, with 12 bases lying between them. The CDR3 has 14 residues. Germline lookup yields CDR1 KGHSH and CDR2 LQKENI. For the CDR3, the DNA is TGTGCCAGCTCACCCTCGGGGGATGGCACTGAAGCTTTCTTT. As protein: CASSPSGDGTEAFF.

As to this clone: Given a much more abundant clone one base away, this may be a read error. The rearrangement links TRBV25-1 to TRBJ1-1; 7 positions match TRBD1. The germline CDR1 and CDR2 sequences are MGHDK and SYGVNS. The V segment lost 5 bases and the J segment 0 bases; nucleotides outside the gene matches: 0. The CDR3 is 13 amino acids. This chain's CDR3 is CASSTGVNTEAFF. DNA for the CDR3: TGTGCCAGCAGTACAGGGGTGAACACTGAAGCTTTCTTT.

This clone was picked up a small number of times. V and J are TRBV18 and TRBJ1-1; 7 nucleotides align to TRBD1. The CDR3 length is 16 residues. Germline V gene data show CDR1 as KGHSH and CDR2 as LQKENI. After removal of 3 bases from V and 0 bases from J, the junction contained 7 bases not matched to a gene. The CDR3 is CASSPPGQPMNTEAFF. In DNA form, the CDR3 reads TGTGCCAGCTCACCGCCGGGACAGCCCATGAACACTGAAGCTTTCTTT.

This clone was counted a few times. The gene calls are TRBV7-9 and TRBJ2-3; 12 bases match TRBD2. CDR3 length: 17 residues. V shed 3 bases and J 2 bases; nucleotides not matched to a gene: 6. Germline CDR1 SEHNR, CDR2 FQNEAQ (reference sequence). As DNA, the CDR3 is TGTGCCAGCAGCTTCGGACTAGCGGGGATAAACACAGATACGCAGTATTTT. This translates into CASSFGLAGINTDTQYF.

The chain recombines TRBV29-1 with TRBJ2-2, with 9 bases lining up with TRBD2. The CDR3 runs to 13 residues. V lost 6 bases and J lost 5; bases outside the gene matches: 4. From germline, CDR1 is SQVTM and CDR2 ANQGSEA. The CDR3 here is CSVKAGGTGELFF. The DNA of the CDR3 is TGCAGCGTGAAAGCGGGGGGAACCGGGGAGCTGTTTTTT.

The chain recombines TRBV2 with TRBJ1-2; the D gene is possibly TRBD1 (5 bases). The V gene's germline CDR1 is SNHLY and CDR2 FYNNEI. The CDR3 sequence is 13 residues long. Deletions cut 3 bases from V and 3 bases from J, with 8 bases between. The CDR3 spells CASSDRDYYGYTF. The CDR3 DNA is TGTGCCAGCAGTGACAGGGATTACTATGGCTACACCTTC.

The V gene is TRBV5-1, the J gene TRBJ1-6, with TRBD1 identical over 10 bases. This CDR3 is built from 16 residues. The germline V gene has CDR1 SGHRS and CDR2 YFSETQ. Trimming took 4 bases from V and 7 from J; bases not matched to a gene: 8. CDR3 sequence: CASSTGTGVMNSPLHF. Written as DNA, the CDR3 is TGCGCCAGCAGCACTGGGACAGGGGTAATGAATTCACCCCTCCACTTT.

V and J are TRBV30 and TRBJ1-3; the match to TRBD1 covers 11 bases. Looked up from germline, CDR1 is GTSNPN and CDR2 is SVGIG (reference sequence). V lost 2 bases to trimming and J lost 7 bases; unmatched junction nucleotides: 4. The length of the CDR3 is 14 residues. CDR3 sequence reads: CAWSFRDRGNTIYF. The CDR3 nucleotides are TGTGCCTGGAGTTTCCGGGACAGGGGGAACACCATATATTTT.

The chain recombines TRBV28 with TRBJ1-2; TRBD1 matches 9 bases. Germline assignment: CDR1 MDHEN and CDR2 SYDVKM. This CDR3 is 13 amino acids long. The V and J ends lost 4 bases and 5 bases, in that order; junction bases with no gene match: 2. CDR3 residues: CASSSGQGYGYTF. The CDR3 nucleotides read TGTGCCAGCAGTTCAGGACAGGGGTATGGCTACACCTTC.

The rearrangement uses TRBV7-9 and TRBJ1-4; TRBD1 agrees at 7 bases. The CDR3 has 19 residues. J lost 8 bases, V lost 2 bases, and 20 bases had no gene match. CDR1 and CDR2 (germline): SEHNR, FQNEAQ (reference sequence). CDR3 protein: CASSLRRRSPRTGGEKLFF. Here the CDR3 DNA reads TGTGCCAGCAGCTTACGGCGACGTTCCCCCCGGACAGGAGGGGAAAAACTGTTTTTT.

This chain uses TRBV19 with TRBJ1-2; D remains ambiguous. Germline CDR1 reads LNHDA; CDR2 reads SQIVND (reference sequence). This CDR3 has 14 residues. V shed 7 bases and J shed 5 bases, with 17 bases lying between them. DNA for the CDR3: TGTGCCAGTATCCGGAACGACCGACTGTATGGCTACACCTTC. Protein sequence: CASIRNDRLYGYTF.

This clone was observed once. The V call is TRBV5-1, the J call TRBJ1-1; the D gene is possibly TRBD1 (6 bases). Germline-derived CDR1 and CDR2 are SGHRS and YFSETQ. The CDR3 runs to 13 residues. V was pared by 4 bases and J by 1 base, with 8 bases between. The DNA of the CDR3 is TGCGCCAGCAGCAAGGACAGGAACACTGAAGCTTTCTTT. The encoded protein is CASSKDRNTEAFF.

The V call is TRBV6-2 or TRBV6-3, the J call TRBJ1-4, with 8 bases identical to TRBD1. The CDR3 spans 12 residues. V was pared by 6 bases and J by 10 bases, with 4 bases of the junction left unmatched. Germline V gene lookup returns CDR1 MNHEY and CDR2 SVGEGT. The chain's CDR3 is CASSDGQGKLFF. The CDR3, as DNA: TGTGCCAGCAGCGATGGACAGGGAAAACTGTTTTTT.

The V call is TRBV19, the J call TRBJ1-1, with 8 positions matching TRBD1. Germline V gene sequence: CDR1 LNHDA, CDR2 SQIVND (reference sequence). The CDR3 is 16 residues long. Trimming removed 4 bases from V and 11 bases from J; junction bases left unmatched: 18. Here the CDR3 DNA reads TGTGCCAGTAGTACACTCGCCCCTCTACAGGGGGATAAGGCTTTCTTT. Translation gives CASSTLAPLQGDKAFF. The full variable domain, in which reference TRBV19 and TRBJ1-1 provide the parts outside the CDR3, is DGGITQSPKYLFRKEGQNVTLSCEQNLNHDAMYWYRQDPGQGLRLIYYSQIVNDFQKGDIAEGYSVSREKKESFPLTVTSAQKNPTAFYLCASSTLAPLQGDKAFFGQGTRLTVV.